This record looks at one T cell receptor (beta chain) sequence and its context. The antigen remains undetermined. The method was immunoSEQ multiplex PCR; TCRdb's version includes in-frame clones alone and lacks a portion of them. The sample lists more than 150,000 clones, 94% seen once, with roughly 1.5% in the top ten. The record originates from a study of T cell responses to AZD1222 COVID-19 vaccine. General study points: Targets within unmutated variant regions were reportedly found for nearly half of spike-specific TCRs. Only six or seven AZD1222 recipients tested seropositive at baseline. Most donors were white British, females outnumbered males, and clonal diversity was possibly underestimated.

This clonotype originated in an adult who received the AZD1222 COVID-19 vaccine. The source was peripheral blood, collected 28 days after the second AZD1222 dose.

The CDR3 nucleotides read TGTGCCAGCAGCTTAACGCGGGTACCGAGCGATGAGCAGTTCTTC. Encoded protein: CASSLTRVPSDEQFF. The chain links TRBV7-2 to TRBJ2-1; D may be TRBD2 (5 bases). Germline V lookup: CDR1 SGHTA, CDR2 FQGNSA. The V end was cut by 2 bases, the J end by 8 bases, with 16 bases between. The CDR3 has 15 residues.